The sequence of this T cell receptor (beta chain) was determined in a study of T cell clonotyping in hematopoietic cell transplantation. Study observations and caveats: Few recipient clonotypes overlapped donors; over 97% were de novo at given depth. Without cell sorting, CD4 versus CD8 contributions remain unresolved. Recipient TCR diversity dropped after transplant; expanded clonotypes rose from day 30 to 180.

V gave up 6 bases and J gave up 3 bases, with 5 bases separating them. The CDR3 sequence is 11 residues long. Germline lookup yields CDR1 MNHNY and CDR2 SVGAGI (reference sequence). Method: immunoSEQ multiplex PCR; TCRdb's copy keeps in-frame clones and lacks some. The sample records fewer than 20,000 clones, about 71% being singletons. A remark on this clone: Its target is not known.

This clonotype originated in an older woman in good health. Some clones in this sample may be carry-over from other donors' samples. The specimen sequenced was peripheral blood mononuclear cells. V usage is TRBV6-6 and J usage is TRBJ1-2; D not resolved. The CDR3 DNA sequence: TGTGCCAGCAGGTGGGACTATGGCTACACCTTC. It encodes CASRWDYGYTF.